The clone carrying this TCR beta chain has just one count. TCRdb keeps only in-frame clones here, not all; method: immunoSEQ multiplex PCR. This sample carries more than 300,000 clones, roughly 92% of them seen once, and the ten largest clones take around 0.94%. Exposed study participants had met a COVID-19 case within 2 weeks before entry. This CDR3 region has 17 residues. With V trimmed by 9 bases and J by 7 bases, 17 bases remained unmatched. CDR1 and CDR2 (germline): LNHDA, SQIVND (reference sequence). This specimen comes from a study of blood T cell repertoires in COVID-19. About the research overall: COVID-19 samples collected from the United States, Italy and Spain covered acute and convalescent phases.

The chain links TRBV19 to TRBJ2-1, with 11 bases aligning to TRBD2. This TCR derives from a woman in her thirties or forties who had been exposed to COVID-19. The specimen was PBMCs or T cells enriched from blood (not recorded which). The CDR3 nucleotides read TGTGCCAGCTCTGTGGGGACTAGCGGAACAAGGGCGAATGAGCAGTTCTTC. The encoded protein is CASSVGTSGTRANEQFF.